The next 29 T cell receptor beta chains were all read from a single sample in a study of shared clonotypes between healthy human individuals. Terminally differentiated effector memory CD45RA+ cells were excluded from the naive CD8 cells, which were CD45RO-negative and positively selected for CCR7. The assay was immunoSEQ multiplex PCR, and TCRdb's table has in-frame clones only and misses some. The profile shows 1.5 million to 2.5 million clones, around 96% of them singletons. The sample taken for sequencing was naive CD8+ T cells sorted from blood. These receptors were obtained from a young man in good health.

This sequence joins TRBV9 and TRBJ1-4; D is undetermined. V dropped 4 bases and J dropped 7 bases, with 11 bases sitting between them. The CDR3 runs 13 residues. Germline CDR1 SGDLS, CDR2 YYNGEE. The DNA for the CDR3 is TGTGCCAGCAGCCCCCGGACGGGTGAAAAACTGTTTTTT. Its translation: CASSPRTGEKLFF.

Notes on this clone: Other DNA sequences within the sample encode an identical CDR3. This chain connects TRBV4-1 to TRBJ2-7; 11 bases are shared with TRBD2. After removal of 3 bases from V and 4 bases from J, the junction contained 2 bases not matched to a gene. This CDR3 has 14 residues. Looked up from germline, CDR1 is MGHRA and CDR2 is YSYEKL. The CDR3 coding sequence is TGCGCCAGCAGCCAGGGACTAGCGGATTACGAGCAGTACTTC. Translation gives CASSQGLADYEQYF.

This clone was counted a single time. As DNA, the CDR3 is TGTGCCAGCAGCTTCTCGCCTAGCGCGAGGGAGACCCAGTACTTC. It codes for CASSFSPSARETQYF. This chain uses TRBV7-2 with TRBJ2-5; possibly TRBD2 for D (6 bases). The CDR3 consists of 15 residues. Trimming pared 3 bases from V and 5 bases from J, leaving 16 bases between. Germline V gives CDR1 SGHTA, CDR2 FQGNSA.

The genes are TRBV5-4 and TRBJ2-6; 9 positions match TRBD1. The CDR3 has 17 residues. Germline V lookup: CDR1 SGHNT, CDR2 YYREEE (reference sequence). V shed 4 bases and J 1 base; nucleotides not matched to a gene: 6. The DNA for the CDR3 is TGTGCCAGCAGCGACGGGACAGGGTTGTCTGGGGCCAACGTCCTGACTTTC. Its protein is CASSDGTGLSGANVLTF.

The rearrangement joins TRBV9 to TRBJ2-1; TRBD2 matches at 7 bases. Germline lookup yields CDR1 SGDLS and CDR2 YYNGEE. The CDR3 contains 14 residues. The V segment lost 0 bases and the J segment 6 bases; nucleotides outside the gene matches: 3. The CDR3 reads CASSVAAGVNEQFF. The CDR3 DNA is TGTGCCAGCAGCGTAGCTGCGGGAGTCAATGAGCAGTTCTTC. Using reference TRBV9 and TRBJ2-1 for the parts outside the CDR3, the full variable domain is DSGVTQTPKHLITATGQRVTLRCSPRSGDLSVYWYQQSLDQGLQFLIQYYNGEERAKGNILERFSAQQFPDLHSELNLSSLELGDSALYFCASSVAAGVNEQFFGPGTRLTVL.

This chain joins TRBV12-5 and TRBJ1-2; D is unresolved. In germline, CDR1 is LGHNT, CDR2 FRNRAP. The CDR3 runs 13 residues. V lost 7 bases to trimming and J lost 0 bases, with 9 bases between them. CDR3 sequence: CASESGTNYGYTF. In DNA, the CDR3 is TGTGCTAGTGAATCGGGTACTAACTATGGCTACACCTTC.

The chain combines TRBV9 with TRBJ2-1; D is unresolved. CDR3 length: 13 amino acids. The V gene lost 6 bases and the J gene lost 6 bases, with 13 bases spanning the gap. CDR1 and CDR2 (germline): SGDLS, YYNGEE. The CDR3, as DNA: TGTGCCAGCAACCGGGCTTCGGGCAATGAGCAGTTCTTC. Translated: CASNRASGNEQFF.

This chain's CDR3 is CASSFRSSNNEQFF. The DNA for the CDR3 is TGTGCCAGCAGTTTTAGGTCTAGTAACAATGAGCAGTTCTTC. This chain joins TRBV28 and TRBJ2-1; D remains ambiguous. The V and J ends lost 3 bases and 5 bases respectively, with 11 bases between them. Germline lookup yields CDR1 MDHEN and CDR2 SYDVKM. There are 14 residues in the CDR3. Complete variable domain (other parts from reference TRBV28 and TRBJ2-1): DVKVTQSSRYLVKRTGEKVFLECVQDMDHENMFWYRQDPGLGLRLIYFSYDVKMKEKGDIPEGYSVSREKKERFSLILESASTNQTSMYLCASSFRSSNNEQFFGPGTRLTVL.

V usage is TRBV27 and J usage is TRBJ2-7, with 10 bases aligning to TRBD1. V was pared by 5 bases and J by 5 bases, with 6 bases of the junction left unmatched. CDR1 MNHEY and CDR2 SMNVEV come from the germline V gene (reference sequence). The CDR3 runs to 14 residues. CDR3 sequence: CASSPGTGVHEQYF. The CDR3 DNA is TGTGCCAGCAGTCCCGGGACAGGGGTCCACGAGCAGTACTTC.

The chain links TRBV7-2 to TRBJ2-1; D may be TRBD1 (7 bases). The V gene's germline CDR1 is SGHTA and CDR2 FQGNSA. V shed 4 bases and J shed 5 bases, with 15 bases lying between them. The CDR3 runs to 15 residues. The CDR3 sequence: CASSSSEGANNEQFF. The CDR3 nucleotides read TGTGCCAGCAGCTCTAGCGAGGGGGCCAACAATGAGCAGTTCTTC. The full variable domain, rest sourced from reference TRBV7-2 and TRBJ2-1, is GAGVSQSPSNKVTEKGKDVELRCDPISGHTALYWYRQSLGQGLEFLIYFQGNSAPDKSGLPSDRFSAERTGGSVSTLTIQRTQQEDSAVYLCASSSSEGANNEQFFGPGTRLTVL.

The gene calls are TRBV11-2 and TRBJ2-3; D may be TRBD2 (6 bases). V lost 4 bases to trimming and J lost 2 bases, with 13 bases between them. This CDR3 is 15 amino acids long. Per germline, CDR1 SGHAT and CDR2 FQNNGV. The CDR3 loop is CASSYAGRNTDTQYF. As DNA, the CDR3 is TGTGCCAGCAGCTACGCTGGGAGGAACACAGATACGCAGTATTTT.

Points on this clone: The sample has other DNA sequences that encode this CDR3 too. The rearrangement uses TRBV5-1 and TRBJ2-3; 9 bases map to TRBD1. Germline CDR1 is SGHRS and CDR2 is YFSETQ. Unmatched junction bases numbered 3, after V lost 3 bases and J lost 4 bases. This CDR3 spans 14 amino acids. This CDR3 reads CASSSGQGADTQYF. In DNA, the CDR3 is TGCGCCAGCAGCTCGGGACAGGGTGCAGATACGCAGTATTTT.

CDR3 nucleotides: TGTGCCTGGAGCGCCCTCGGGAAGGGGGTCTCTGAAGCTTTCTTT. Its protein is CAWSALGKGVSEAFF. The V call is TRBV30, the J call TRBJ1-1; a weak D match, TRBD1 (6 bases). The V end was cut by 3 bases, the J end by 6 bases, with 20 bases between. This CDR3 spans 15 amino acids. Germline CDR1 reads GTSNPN; CDR2 reads SVGIG (reference sequence).

The rearrangement joins TRBV2 to TRBJ2-5; D is unresolved. The CDR3 totals 13 residues. Trimming stripped 3 bases from V and 0 bases from J, with 5 bases between. Germline V CDR1 and CDR2: SNHLY, FYNNEI. The CDR3 coding sequence is TGTGCCAGCAGTGACTCGTACCAAGAGACCCAGTACTTC. Protein: CASSDSYQETQYF.

V usage is TRBV14 and J usage is TRBJ2-2; 8 nucleotides agree with TRBD1. Per germline, CDR1 SGHDN and CDR2 FVKESK. The trim removed 1 base at V and 3 bases at J, leaving 10 bases unmatched. The CDR3 length is 18 residues. The CDR3 region has the DNA TGTGCCAGCAGCCAAGGATTGGGGACAGGAGTTTACACCGGGGAGCTGTTTTTT. The encoded protein is CASSQGLGTGVYTGELFF.

The V gene is TRBV2, the J gene TRBJ1-1; D perhaps matches TRBD1 (6 bases). There are 18 residues in the CDR3. Deletions cut 8 bases from V and 0 bases from J, with 25 bases between. Germline V gene sequence: CDR1 SNHLY, CDR2 FYNNEI. The CDR3 loop reads CASVFSFTGAGMNTEAFF. The CDR3 coding sequence is TGTGCCAGCGTATTTTCTTTTACGGGGGCCGGGATGAACACTGAAGCTTTCTTT.

About this clone itself: One junction end does not reproduce the germline sequence, and a read error may be involved. The chain combines TRBV28 with TRBJ2-7, with D perhaps matching TRBD1 or TRBD2 (7 bases each). The CDR3 extends over 13 amino acids. Germline V CDR1 and CDR2: MDHEN, SYDVKM. CDR3 residues: CASRGGASDEQYF. As DNA, the CDR3 is TGTGCGAGCAGGGGGGGGGCGAGCGACGAGCAGTACTTC. The variable domain in full, with the rest retrieved from reference TRBV28 and TRBJ2-7, is DVKVTQSSRYLVKRTGEKVFLECVQDMDHENMFWYRQDPGLGLRLIYFSYDVKMKEKGDIPEGYSVSREKKERFSLILESASTNQTSMYLCASRGGASDEQYFGPGTRLTVT.

As to this clone: Other DNA variants within this sample encode the same CDR3. J is TRBJ2-7 and V is TRBV6-1; 7 bases align to TRBD1. The CDR3 is made up of 15 amino acids. The V segment lost 5 bases and the J segment 1 base; nucleotides outside the gene matches: 8. Germline V lookup: CDR1 MNHNS, CDR2 SASEGT. This CDR3 reads CASSLTGTDSYEQYF. The CDR3, as DNA: TGTGCCAGCAGTCTAACCGGGACAGATTCCTACGAGCAGTACTTC.

The chain employs TRBV19 and TRBJ1-2, with no clear D. The CDR3 length is 15 residues. Trimming cost V 7 bases and J 6 bases, with 21 bases left between them. CDR1 is LNHDA and CDR2 is SQIVND in the germline V gene (reference sequence). The CDR3 DNA reads TGTGCCAGTATGTCGGATTGGGAGAATTCCCATGGCTACACCTTC. Translating gives CASMSDWENSHGYTF.

This clone appeared once. The V gene is TRBV10-2, the J gene TRBJ1-6; 7 positions agree with TRBD1. Germline V lookup: CDR1 WSHSY, CDR2 SAAADI. The CDR3 length is 15 residues. Trimming removed 1 base from V and 8 bases from J; junction bases left unmatched: 5. The CDR3 DNA is TGCGCCAGCAGTGAGTGGATCACAGGGGATTCACCCCTCCACTTT. The encoded protein is CASSEWITGDSPLHF.

The J gene is TRBJ1-2, the V gene TRBV7-3; the D is unclear. Trimming took 1 base from V and 3 from J, leaving 21 bases between them. Germline V lookup: CDR1 SGHTA, CDR2 FQGTGA. The CDR3 consists of 18 residues. CDR3 sequence reads: CASSLKAGRGLRDYGYTF. DNA of the CDR3: TGTGCCAGCAGCTTAAAGGCCGGGCGGGGTTTAAGGGACTATGGCTACACCTTC.

This clone appeared a single time. This sequence joins TRBV7-9 and TRBJ2-3; perhaps TRBD1 as D (5 bases). Trimming stripped 4 bases from V and 2 bases from J, with 10 bases between. Germline V gene lookup returns CDR1 SEHNR and CDR2 FQNEAQ (reference sequence). There are 14 residues in the CDR3. The CDR3 here is CASSSRGSTDTQYF. In nucleotides, the CDR3 is TGTGCCAGCAGCTCTAGGGGATCCACAGATACGCAGTATTTT.

This chain links TRBV28 with TRBJ1-1; D possibly corresponds to TRBD1 (5 bases). The length of the CDR3 is 15 residues. Trimming removed 3 bases from V and 11 bases from J, with 22 bases in between. The germline CDR1 and CDR2 sequences are MDHEN and SYDVKM. The DNA for the CDR3 is TGTGCCAGCAGTTTCTTGCCAGGGAGTGGTTGGTTCGCTTTCTTT. Its protein product is CASSFLPGSGWFAFF.

This clone was counted a few times. Other nucleotide sequences in the sample specify the same CDR3. The chain recombines TRBV9 with TRBJ1-5; no firm D call. This CDR3 comprises 13 residues. Trimming stripped 4 bases from V and 4 bases from J, with 9 bases between. CDR1 is SGDLS and CDR2 is YYNGEE in the germline V gene. The CDR3 DNA sequence: TGTGCCAGCAGCCCAGAGGGAAATCAGCCCCAGCATTTT. It encodes CASSPEGNQPQHF.

This rearrangement joins TRBV6-5 to TRBJ2-3; D not certain. The V gene's germline CDR1 is MNHEY and CDR2 SVGAGI. This CDR3 is built from 15 residues. The ends were cut back, 0 bases at V and 4 bases at J, with 11 bases in the middle. The DNA for the CDR3 is TGTGCCAGCAGTTACTCTGGTGGCGACGCAGATACGCAGTATTTT. Encoded protein: CASSYSGGDADTQYF.

A single count supports this clone. This chain links TRBV7-2 with TRBJ1-1, with a tentative D call TRBD1 (5 bases). V was trimmed by 7 bases and J by 4 bases, leaving 16 bases between them. The CDR3 is 14 amino acids. The germline gives CDR1 SGHTA, CDR2 FQGNSA. The CDR3 sequence: CASTHWGGTTEAFF. As DNA, the CDR3 is TGTGCCAGCACCCATTGGGGGGGAACCACTGAAGCTTTCTTT.

The V gene is TRBV7-2, the J gene TRBJ1-6; the match to TRBD1 covers 10 bases. This CDR3 comprises 17 residues. Germline V lookup: CDR1 SGHTA, CDR2 FQGNSA. J lost 10 bases, V lost 2 bases, and 11 bases had no gene match. The CDR3 spells CASSLIPGQGTWSPLHF. The CDR3 bases are TGTGCCAGCAGCTTAATACCGGGACAGGGGACTTGGTCACCCCTCCACTTT.

The genes are TRBV27 and TRBJ2-5; 8 nucleotides match TRBD1. With V trimmed by 2 bases and J by 5 bases, 7 bases remained unmatched. The V gene's germline CDR1 is MNHEY and CDR2 SMNVEV (reference sequence). The CDR3 is 15 amino acids. CDR3 loop: CASSLVRGRLETQYF. The CDR3 DNA follows: TGTGCCAGCAGTTTAGTCAGGGGGCGATTGGAGACCCAGTACTTC.

The CDR3 region has the DNA TGCGCCAGCAGCACCGGACAGGGAAGGACTGAAGCTTTCTTT. Amino acids: CASSTGQGRTEAFF. The rearrangement joins TRBV5-1 to TRBJ1-1; 8 nucleotides align to TRBD1. V shed 4 bases and J 5 bases; nucleotides not matched to a gene: 7. The CDR3 spans 14 residues. Germline loops: CDR1 SGHRS, CDR2 YFSETQ.